Sequencing of this T cell receptor (beta chain) was carried out in a study of shared clonotypes between healthy human individuals. Repertoires were generated with immunoSEQ multiplex PCR, while TCRdb's copy carries only in-frame clones and drops some. The sample consists of about 2.4 million clones, 80% to 95% of them appearing once. The CDR3 extends over 13 amino acids. Trimming cost V 0 bases and J 1 base, with 4 bases left between them. The germline gives CDR1 KGHSH, CDR2 LQKENI. The rearrangement links TRBV18 to TRBJ2-7; D unresolved. This TCR was sampled from a man aged 18-30 years in good health. Some clones in this sample may be carry-over from other donors' samples. The sequencing sample was made of naive CD4+ T cells from PBMCs. Subset given: CD45RA+ positively selected. For the CDR3, the DNA is TGTGCCAGCTCACCACCGCGTTCCTACGAGCAGTACTTC. The encoded protein is CASSPPRSYEQYF.